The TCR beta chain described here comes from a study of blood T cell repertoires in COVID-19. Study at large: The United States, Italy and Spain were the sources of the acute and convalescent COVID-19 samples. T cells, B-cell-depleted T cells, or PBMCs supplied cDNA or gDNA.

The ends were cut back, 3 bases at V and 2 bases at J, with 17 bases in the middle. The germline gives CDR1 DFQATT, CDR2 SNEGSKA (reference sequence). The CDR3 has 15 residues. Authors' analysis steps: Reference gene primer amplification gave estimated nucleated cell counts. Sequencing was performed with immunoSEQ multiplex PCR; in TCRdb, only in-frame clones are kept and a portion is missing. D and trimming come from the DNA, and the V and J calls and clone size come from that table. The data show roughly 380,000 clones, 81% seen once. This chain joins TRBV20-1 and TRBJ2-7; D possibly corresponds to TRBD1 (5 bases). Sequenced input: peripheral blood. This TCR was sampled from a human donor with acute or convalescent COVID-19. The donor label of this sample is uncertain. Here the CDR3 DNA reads TGCAGTGCTAGTGGCCTAGGGGCGACCCCCTACGAGCAGTACTTC. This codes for CSASGLGATPYEQYF.